This T cell receptor beta chain derives from a study of blood T cell repertoires in COVID-19. In the study overall: The United States, Italy and Spain were the sources of the acute and convalescent COVID-19 samples.

Clones were read by immunoSEQ multiplex PCR, and TCRdb kept only the in-frame ones, dropping some. Among around 260,000 clones, 87% were seen once, and the ten largest hold 2.3%. Trimming cost V 3 bases and J 0 bases, with 9 bases left between them. Germline V gene sequence: CDR1 MNHEY, CDR2 SMNVEV (reference sequence). This CDR3 contains 14 residues. The sample consisted of peripheral blood. The sequence derives from a woman between 50 and 59 years old with acute or convalescent COVID-19. V usage is TRBV27 and J usage is TRBJ2-7; D might be TRBD2 (6 bases). CDR3 nucleotides: TGTGCCAGCAGTTTGCCGACTAGCTCCTACGAGCAGTACTTC. Protein product: CASSLPTSSYEQYF.